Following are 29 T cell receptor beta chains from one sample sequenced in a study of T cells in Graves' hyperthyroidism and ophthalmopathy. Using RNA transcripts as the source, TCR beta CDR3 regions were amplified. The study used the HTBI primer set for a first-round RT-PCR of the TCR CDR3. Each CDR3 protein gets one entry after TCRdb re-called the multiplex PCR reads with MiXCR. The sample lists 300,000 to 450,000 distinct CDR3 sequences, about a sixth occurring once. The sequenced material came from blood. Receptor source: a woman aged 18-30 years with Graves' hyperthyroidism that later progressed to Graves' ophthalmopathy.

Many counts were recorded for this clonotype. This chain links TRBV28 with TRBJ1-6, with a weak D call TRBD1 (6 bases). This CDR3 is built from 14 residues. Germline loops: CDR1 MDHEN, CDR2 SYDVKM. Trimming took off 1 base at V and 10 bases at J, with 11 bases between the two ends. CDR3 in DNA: TGTGCCAGCAGTTTATCAGGGGTTGGGTCACCCCTCCACTTT. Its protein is CASSLSGVGSPLHF. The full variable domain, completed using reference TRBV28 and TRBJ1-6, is DVKVTQSSRYLVKRTGEKVFLECVQDMDHENMFWYRQDPGLGLRLIYFSYDVKMKEKGDIPEGYSVSREKKERFSLILESASTNQTSMYLCASSLSGVGSPLHFGNGTRLTVT.

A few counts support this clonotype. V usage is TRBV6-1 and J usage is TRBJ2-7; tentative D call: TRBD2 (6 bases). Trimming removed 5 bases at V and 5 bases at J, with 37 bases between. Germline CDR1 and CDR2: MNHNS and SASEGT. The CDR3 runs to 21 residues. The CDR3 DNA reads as TGTGCCAGCAGTTATCTCCCGGCGGACGGGAGAGGTACAGCGGATAATCACGAGCAGTACTTC. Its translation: CASSYLPADGRGTADNHEQYF.

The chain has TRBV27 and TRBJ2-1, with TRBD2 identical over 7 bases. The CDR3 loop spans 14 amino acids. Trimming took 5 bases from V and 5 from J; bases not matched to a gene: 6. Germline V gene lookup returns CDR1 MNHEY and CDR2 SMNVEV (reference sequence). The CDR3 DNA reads TGTGCCAGCAGTGGGGGGGAGTGGAACAATGAGCAGTTCTTC. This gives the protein CASSGGEWNNEQFF.

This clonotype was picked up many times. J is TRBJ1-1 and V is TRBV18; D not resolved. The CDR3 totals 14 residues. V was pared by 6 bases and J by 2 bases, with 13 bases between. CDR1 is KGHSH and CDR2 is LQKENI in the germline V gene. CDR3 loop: CASSVSTLNTEAFF. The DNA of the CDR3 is TGTGCCAGCTCCGTCTCGACACTTAACACTGAAGCTTTCTTT.

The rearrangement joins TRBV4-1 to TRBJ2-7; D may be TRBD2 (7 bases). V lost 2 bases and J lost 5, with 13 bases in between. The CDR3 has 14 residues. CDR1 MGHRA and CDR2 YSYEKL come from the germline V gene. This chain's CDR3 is CASSQRGGENEQYF. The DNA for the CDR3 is TGCGCCAGCAGCCAAAGAGGGGGGGAGAACGAGCAGTACTTC.

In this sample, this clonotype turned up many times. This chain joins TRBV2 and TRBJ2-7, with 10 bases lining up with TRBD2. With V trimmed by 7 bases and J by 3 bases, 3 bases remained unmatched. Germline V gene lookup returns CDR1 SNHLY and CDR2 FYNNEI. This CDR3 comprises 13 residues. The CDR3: CASKLAGLYEQYF. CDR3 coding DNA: TGTGCCAGCAAACTAGCGGGGCTCTACGAGCAGTACTTC.

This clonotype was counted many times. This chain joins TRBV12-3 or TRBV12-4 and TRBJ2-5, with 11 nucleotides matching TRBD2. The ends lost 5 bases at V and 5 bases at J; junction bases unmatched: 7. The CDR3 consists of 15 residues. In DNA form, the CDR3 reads TGTGCCAGCAGTGGAACTAGCGGGAGTCGGGAGACCCAGTACTTC. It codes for CASSGTSGSRETQYF.

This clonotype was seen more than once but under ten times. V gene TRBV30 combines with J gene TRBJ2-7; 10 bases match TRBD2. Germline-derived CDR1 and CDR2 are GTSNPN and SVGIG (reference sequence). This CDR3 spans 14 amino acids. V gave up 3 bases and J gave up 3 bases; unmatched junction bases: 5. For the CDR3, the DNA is TGTGCCTGGAGCGGACTAGCGGAGATCTACGAGCAGTACTTC. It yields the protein CAWSGLAEIYEQYF. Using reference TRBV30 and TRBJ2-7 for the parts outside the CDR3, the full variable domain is SQTIHQWPATLVQPVGSPLSLECTVEGTSNPNLYWYRQAAGRGLQLLFYSVGIGQISSEVPQNLSASRPQDRQFILSSKKLLLSDSGFYLCAWSGLAEIYEQYFGPGTRLTVT.

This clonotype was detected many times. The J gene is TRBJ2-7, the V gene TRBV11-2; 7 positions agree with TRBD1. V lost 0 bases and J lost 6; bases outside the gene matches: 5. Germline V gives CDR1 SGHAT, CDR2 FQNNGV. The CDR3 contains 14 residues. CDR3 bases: TGTGCCAGCAGCTTAGAGAACCCAGGGGGCGAGCAGTACTTC. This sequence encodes CASSLENPGGEQYF.

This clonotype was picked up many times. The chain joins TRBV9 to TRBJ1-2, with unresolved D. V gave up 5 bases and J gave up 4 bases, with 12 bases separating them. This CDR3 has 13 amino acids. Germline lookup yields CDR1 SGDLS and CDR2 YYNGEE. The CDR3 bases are TGTGCCAGCAGGGGAAACCTGAGCTATGGCTACACCTTC. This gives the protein CASRGNLSYGYTF.

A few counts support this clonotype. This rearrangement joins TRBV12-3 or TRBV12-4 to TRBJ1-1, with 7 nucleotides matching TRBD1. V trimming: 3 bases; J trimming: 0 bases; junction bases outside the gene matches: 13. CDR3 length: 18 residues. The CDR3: CASSLGAGGFFMNTEAFF. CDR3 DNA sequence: TGTGCCAGCAGTTTGGGGGCAGGGGGTTTTTTTATGAACACTGAAGCTTTCTTT.

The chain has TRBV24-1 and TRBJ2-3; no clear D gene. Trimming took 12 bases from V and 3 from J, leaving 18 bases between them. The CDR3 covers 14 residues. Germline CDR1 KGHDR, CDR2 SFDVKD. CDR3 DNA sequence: TGTGCCTCACCAAGCAAGCTTTTGACAGATACGCAGTATTTT. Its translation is CASPSKLLTDTQYF.

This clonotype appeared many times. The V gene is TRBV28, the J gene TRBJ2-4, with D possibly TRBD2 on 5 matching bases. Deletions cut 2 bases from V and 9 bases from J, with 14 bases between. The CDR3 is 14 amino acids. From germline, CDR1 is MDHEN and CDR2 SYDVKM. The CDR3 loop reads CASSLISGGGIQYF. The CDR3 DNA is TGTGCCAGCAGTTTAATCTCTGGTGGAGGCATTCAGTACTTC. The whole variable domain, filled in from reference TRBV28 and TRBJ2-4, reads DVKVTQSSRYLVKRTGEKVFLECVQDMDHENMFWYRQDPGLGLRLIYFSYDVKMKEKGDIPEGYSVSREKKERFSLILESASTNQTSMYLCASSLISGGGIQYFGAGTRLSVL.

The CDR3 nucleotides read TGCAGCGTTGGTCGGCTCCTCAGCACAGATACGCAGTATTTT. Amino acid sequence: CSVGRLLSTDTQYF. The V gene is TRBV29-1, the J gene TRBJ2-3, with D hard to call. This CDR3 comprises 14 residues. V was shortened by 4 bases and J by 0 bases, with 11 bases between the two germline ends. Germline-derived CDR1 and CDR2 are SQVTM and ANQGSEA.

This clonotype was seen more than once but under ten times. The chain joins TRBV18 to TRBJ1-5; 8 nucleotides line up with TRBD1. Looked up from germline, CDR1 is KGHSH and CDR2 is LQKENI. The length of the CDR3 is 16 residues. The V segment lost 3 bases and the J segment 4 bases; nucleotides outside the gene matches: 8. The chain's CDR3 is CASSPTTGVTNQPQHF. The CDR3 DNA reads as TGTGCCAGCTCACCCACGACAGGGGTAACTAATCAGCCCCAGCATTTT.

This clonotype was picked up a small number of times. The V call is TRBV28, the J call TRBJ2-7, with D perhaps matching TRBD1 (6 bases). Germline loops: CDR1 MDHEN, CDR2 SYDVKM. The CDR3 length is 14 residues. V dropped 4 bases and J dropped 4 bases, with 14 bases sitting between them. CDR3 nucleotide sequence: TGTGCCAGCAGTTCTTTACAGGGTCGGTACGAGCAGTACTTC. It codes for CASSSLQGRYEQYF.

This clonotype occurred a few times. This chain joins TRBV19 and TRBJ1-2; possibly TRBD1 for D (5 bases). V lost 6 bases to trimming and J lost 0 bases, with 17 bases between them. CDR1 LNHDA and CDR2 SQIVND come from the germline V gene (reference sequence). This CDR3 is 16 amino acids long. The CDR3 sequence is CASSRSPGTANYGYTF. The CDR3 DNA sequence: TGTGCCAGTAGCCGCAGTCCCGGGACGGCTAACTATGGCTACACCTTC. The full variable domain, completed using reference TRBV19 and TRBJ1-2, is DGGITQSPKYLFRKEGQNVTLSCEQNLNHDAMYWYRQDPGQGLRLIYYSQIVNDFQKGDIAEGYSVSREKKESFPLTVTSAQKNPTAFYLCASSRSPGTANYGYTFGSGTRLTVV.

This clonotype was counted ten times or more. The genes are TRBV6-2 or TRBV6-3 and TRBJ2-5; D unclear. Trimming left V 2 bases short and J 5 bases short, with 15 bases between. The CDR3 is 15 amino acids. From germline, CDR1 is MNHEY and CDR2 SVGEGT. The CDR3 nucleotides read TGTGCCAGCAGTTACAGCCCCACCTGGCGGGAGACCCAGTACTTC. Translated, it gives CASSYSPTWRETQYF.

CDR3 residues: CATSRGGNRQETQYF. CDR3 DNA: TGTGCCACCAGCAGGGGGGGGAACCGACAAGAGACCCAGTACTTC. The chain has TRBV15 and TRBJ2-5; TRBD2 aligns across 7 bases. Germline trimming cut 3 bases from V and 2 bases from J; bases unmatched to any gene: 6. The length of the CDR3 is 15 residues. CDR1 and CDR2 from the germline V gene are LNHNV and YYDKDF (reference sequence).

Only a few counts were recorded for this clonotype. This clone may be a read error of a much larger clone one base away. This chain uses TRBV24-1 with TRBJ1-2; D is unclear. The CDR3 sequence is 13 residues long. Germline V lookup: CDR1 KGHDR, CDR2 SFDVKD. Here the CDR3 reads CATSDYTGTGCTF. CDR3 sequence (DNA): TGTGCCACCAGTGATTATACGGGTACTGGCTGCACCTTC.

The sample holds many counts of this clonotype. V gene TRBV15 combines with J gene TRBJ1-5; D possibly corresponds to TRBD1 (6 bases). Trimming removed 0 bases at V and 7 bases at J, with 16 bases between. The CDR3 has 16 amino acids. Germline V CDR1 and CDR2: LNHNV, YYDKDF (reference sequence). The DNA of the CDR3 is TGTGCCACCAGCAGAGATTCAGGGGAGGCTTTCCAGCCCCAGCATTTT. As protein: CATSRDSGEAFQPQHF.

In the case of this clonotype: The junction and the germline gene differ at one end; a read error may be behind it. The CDR3 protein is CASTLITSATSYNEQSF. The CDR3 bases are TGTGCCAGCACCCTTATCACTTCAGCAACTTCCTACAATGAGCAGTCCTTC. The chain links TRBV11-2 to TRBJ2-1; D is unclear. The CDR3 sequence is 17 residues long. Germline CDR1 reads SGHAT; CDR2 reads FQNNGV.

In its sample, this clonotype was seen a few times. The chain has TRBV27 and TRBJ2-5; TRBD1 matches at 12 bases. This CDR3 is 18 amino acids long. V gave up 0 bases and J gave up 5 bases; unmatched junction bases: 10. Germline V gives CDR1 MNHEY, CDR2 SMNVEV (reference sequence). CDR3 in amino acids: CASSLSSTGTGGSETQYF. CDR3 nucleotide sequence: TGTGCCAGCAGTTTATCCTCTACCGGGACAGGGGGCAGTGAGACCCAGTACTTC.

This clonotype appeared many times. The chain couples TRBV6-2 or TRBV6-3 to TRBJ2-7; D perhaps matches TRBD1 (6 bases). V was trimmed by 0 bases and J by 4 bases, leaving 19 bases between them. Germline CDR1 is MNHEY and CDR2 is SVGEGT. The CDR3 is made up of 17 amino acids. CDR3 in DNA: TGTGCCAGCAGTTACTCGGAGGACAGACCTAGGTCTTACGAGCAGTACTTC. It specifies CASSYSEDRPRSYEQYF.

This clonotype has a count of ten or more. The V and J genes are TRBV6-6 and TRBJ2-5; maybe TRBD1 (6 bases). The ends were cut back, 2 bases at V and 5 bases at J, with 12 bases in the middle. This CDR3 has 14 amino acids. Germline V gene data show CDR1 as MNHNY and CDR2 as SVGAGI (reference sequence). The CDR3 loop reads CASSYGRGYETQYF. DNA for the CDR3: TGTGCCAGCAGTTACGGCAGGGGTTATGAGACCCAGTACTTC.

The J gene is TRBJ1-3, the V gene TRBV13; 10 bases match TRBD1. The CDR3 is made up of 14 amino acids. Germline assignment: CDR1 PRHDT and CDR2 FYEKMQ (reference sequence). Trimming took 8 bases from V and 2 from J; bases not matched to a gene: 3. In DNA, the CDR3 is TGTGCCAGCGGGGACAGGGGAACTGGAAACACCATATATTTT. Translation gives CASGDRGTGNTIYF.

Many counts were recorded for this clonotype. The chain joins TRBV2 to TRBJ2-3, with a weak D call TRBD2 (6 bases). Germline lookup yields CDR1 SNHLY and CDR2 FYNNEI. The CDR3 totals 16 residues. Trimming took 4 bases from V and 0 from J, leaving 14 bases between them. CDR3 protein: CASSVRGDLSTDTQYF. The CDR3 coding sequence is TGTGCCAGCAGTGTGCGGGGCGACCTTAGCACAGATACGCAGTATTTT. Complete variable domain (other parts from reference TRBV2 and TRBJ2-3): EPEVTQTPSHQVTQMGQEVILRCVPISNHLYFYWYRQILGQKVEFLVSFYNNEISEKSEIFDDQFSVERPDGSNFTLKIRSTKLEDSAMYFCASSVRGDLSTDTQYFGPGTRLTVL.

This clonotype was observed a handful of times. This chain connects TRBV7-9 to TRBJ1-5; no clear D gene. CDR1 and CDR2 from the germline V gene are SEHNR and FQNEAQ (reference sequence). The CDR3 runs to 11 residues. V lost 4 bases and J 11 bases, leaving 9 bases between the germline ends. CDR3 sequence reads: CASSSGGSQHF. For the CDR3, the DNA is TGTGCCAGCAGCTCTGGAGGGTCCCAGCATTTT.

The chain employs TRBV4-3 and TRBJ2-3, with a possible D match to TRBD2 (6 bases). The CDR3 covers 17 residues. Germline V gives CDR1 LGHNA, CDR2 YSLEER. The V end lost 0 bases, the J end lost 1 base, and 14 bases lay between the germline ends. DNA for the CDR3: TGCGCCAGCAGCCAAGATAGGCGGTTAGCGGGCACAGATACGCAGTATTTT. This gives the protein CASSQDRRLAGTDTQYF.